These T cell receptor beta chains were read from a single sample in a study of blood T cell repertoires in COVID-19. The repertoire was sequenced with immunoSEQ multiplex PCR; TCRdb's copy has only in-frame clones and lacks some. The sample yields 90,000 to 150,000 clones, more than 85% seen once. Material for sequencing was peripheral blood. The receptors were sampled from a human donor with acute or convalescent COVID-19. The donor label of this sample is uncertain. Both conserved end residues are part of each CDR3. A D gene is named only where the DNA matches it firmly. The size field is filled for only some rows; it gives once, few, many or a size class.

j_call v_call d_call clone_size cdr3_length cdr3_nt cdr3_aa
TRBJ2-3 TRBV5-4 TRBD2 - 17 TGTGCCAGCAGCAGGACTAGCGGGAGGTCCTTCACAGATACGCAGTATTTT CASSRTSGRSFTDTQYF
TRBJ1-3 TRBV4-3 - - 15 TGCGCCAGCAGCCAAGCAGGGGCTCCTGGAAACACCATATATTTT CASSQAGAPGNTIYF
TRBJ1-2 TRBV28 - - 12 TGTGCCAGCAGTTTAGGCGGGTATGGCTACACCTTC CASSLGGYGYTF
TRBJ2-2 TRBV5-6 TRBD1 - 16 TGTGCCAGCAGCACCCTGGACAGGACGGACACCGGGGAGCTGTTTTTT CASSTLDRTDTGELFF
TRBJ2-2 TRBV30 - - 16 TGTGCCTGGAGTCCCGTGGAGCGGTCCTACACCGGGGAGCTGTTTTTT CAWSPVERSYTGELFF
TRBJ2-5 TRBV6-1 TRBD1 - 17 TGTGCCAGCAGTGAGATCCTCGGGACAGGGGGCTTGGAGACCCAGTACTTC CASSEILGTGGLETQYF
TRBJ2-2 TRBV28 TRBD1 - 16 TGTGCCAGCAGTTTACCAAAGACAGGGGGTGCCGGGGAGCTGTTTTTT CASSLPKTGGAGELFF
TRBJ2-5 TRBV24-1 - - 15 TGTGCCACCAGTGAGGTACAGGGCAATTGGGAGACCCAGTACTTC CATSEVQGNWETQYF
TRBJ2-3 TRBV15 - - 14 TGTGCCACCAGCAGACAGGGGTCTAGGGATACGCAGTATTTT CATSRQGSRDTQYF
TRBJ1-1 TRBV2 TRBD1 - 15 TGTGCCAGCAGTGTACAGGGGTCACGAGACACTGAAGCTTTCTTT CASSVQGSRDTEAFF
TRBJ2-7 TRBV3-1/TRBV3-2 - - 15 TGTGCCAGCAGCCGCGGAGGGGGGGAAAGGTACGAGCAGTACTTC CASSRGGGERYEQYF
TRBJ2-7 TRBV5-6 - - 11 TGTGCCAGCAGCTTGGGAGGGGAGCAGTACTTC CASSLGGEQYF
TRBJ2-7 TRBV5-1 - - 15 TGCGCCAGCACCTTAGACAGGCCGGCTGGGCGCGAGCAGTACTTC CASTLDRPAGREQYF
TRBJ2-7 TRBV6-1 - - 14 TGTGCCAGCAGTGAACCAGCAATGCGGTACGAGCAGTACTTC CASSEPAMRYEQYF
TRBJ2-7 TRBV7-3 - - 13 TGTGCCAGCAGCACCGACAGGCATGACGAGCAGTACTTC CASSTDRHDEQYF
TRBJ2-7 TRBV28 TRBD1 - 16 TGTGCCAGCAGTTTCCCAGGGGGCAGTTTCCTCTACGAGCAGTACTTC CASSFPGGSFLYEQYF
TRBJ1-4 TRBV2 TRBD1 - 15 TGTGCCAGCAGTTTCCGGACAGGGGGTCCTGAAAAACTGTTTTTT CASSFRTGGPEKLFF
TRBJ2-7 TRBV6-5 TRBD1 - 14 TGTGCCAGCAGTTACGGCAGGGGGCCTTACGAGCAGTACTTC CASSYGRGPYEQYF
TRBJ2-3 TRBV18 TRBD1 few 15 TGTGCCAGCTCACGCGACAGGGTCGGCACAGATACGCAGTATTTT CASSRDRVGTDTQYF
TRBJ2-1 TRBV25-1 TRBD2 - 16 TGTGCCAGCAGTAGAGGACTAGCGGGACCTAATGAGGAGCAGTTCTTC CASSRGLAGPNEEQFF
TRBJ1-4 TRBV6-2/TRBV6-3 - - 13 TGTGCCAGCAGTGGGGACAAGGACGAAAAACTGTTTTTT CASSGDKDEKLFF
TRBJ2-1 TRBV6-2/TRBV6-3 TRBD2 - 15 TGTGCCAGCAGTACCGGGACTAGCGGGTACAATGAGCAGTTCTTC CASSTGTSGYNEQFF
TRBJ2-5 TRBV25-1 TRBD2 - 15 TGTGCCAGCAGTGCTTTAGCGGGACCCCAAGAGACCCAGTACTTC CASSALAGPQETQYF
TRBJ2-7 TRBV6-5 - - 15 TGTGCCAGCAGTTACTCTTCGACTGACTCCTACGAGCAGTACTTC CASSYSSTDSYEQYF
TRBJ2-5 TRBV6-5 - - 13 TGTGCCAGCAGACATACTCCTCGCGGGACCCAGTACTTC CASRHTPRGTQYF
TRBJ2-5 TRBV7-2 TRBD2 - 18 TGTGCCAGCAGCTTCTCCGGGACTAGCGGGGGGGTTGGGGAGACCCAGTACTTC CASSFSGTSGGVGETQYF
TRBJ1-4 TRBV7-3 - - 15 TGTGCCAGCAGCTTACGGACAGAGCGATATGAAAAACTGTTTTTT CASSLRTERYEKLFF
TRBJ1-1 TRBV5-1 - - 15 TGCGCCAGCAAAGGGATACCGACAGGGAACACTGAAGCTTTCTTT CASKGIPTGNTEAFF
TRBJ1-5 TRBV7-2 - - 14 TGTGCCAGCAGCTCGCGGGGGGGAGATCAGCCCCAGCATTTT CASSSRGGDQPQHF
TRBJ1-4 TRBV28 - - 17 TGTGCCAGCAGTTTTAGGGCAGGGAGGAGTGGCAGTGAAAAACTGTTTTTT CASSFRAGRSGSEKLFF
TRBJ2-7 TRBV19 - - 15 TGTGCCAGTAGTATCGCTCGGAGTTCCCCCTACGAGCAGTACTTC CASSIARSSPYEQYF
TRBJ1-2 TRBV7-9 - - 12 TGTGCCAGCAGTACAGGACGCTATGGCTACACCTTC CASSTGRYGYTF
TRBJ1-3 TRBV2 - - 13 TGTGCCAGCAGGAGGGACTCTGGAAACACCATATATTTT CASRRDSGNTIYF
TRBJ1-5 TRBV5-1 - - 15 TGCGCCAGCAGCCTTCGCCAGGATTCGAATCAGCCCCAGCATTTT CASSLRQDSNQPQHF
TRBJ1-4 TRBV7-5 - - 16 TGTGTCAGAAGCTCCCGGGGGGGTTCGACTAATGAAAAACTGTTTTTT CVRSSRGGSTNEKLFF
TRBJ1-2 TRBV19 - - 12 TGTGCCAGTAGTATTGACAGCTATGGCTACACCTTC CASSIDSYGYTF
TRBJ1-1 TRBV19 - - 12 TGTGCCAGTAGTATAAGAGCCACTGAAGCTTTCTTT CASSIRATEAFF
TRBJ2-6 TRBV28 - - 23 TGTGCCAGCAGCCTATCACAGTTTCAGTTAGTGGAGGACGGACGCTCTGGGGCCAACGTCCTGACTTTC CASSLSQFQLVEDGRSGANVLTF
TRBJ1-1 TRBV7-2 TRBD1 - 13 TGTGCCAGCAGCTCGAGACAGGGCGCTGAAGCTTTCTTT CASSSRQGAEAFF
TRBJ1-1 TRBV27 TRBD1 - 15 TGTGCCAGCAGGCCCAGACAGGGGGAGAACACTGAAGCTTTCTTT CASRPRQGENTEAFF
TRBJ2-7 TRBV23-1 TRBD2 - 18 TGCGCCAGCAGTCAATGTCCCCCGGGACTAGCGGGACCCTACGAGCAGTACTTC CASSQCPPGLAGPYEQYF
TRBJ1-5 TRBV30 TRBD1 once 12 TGTGCCTTGGGACAGGGGAATCAGCCCCAGCATTTT CALGQGNQPQHF
TRBJ2-2 TRBV10-3 - - 15 TGTGCCATCAGCCGCCGGGGATGGGACACCGGGGAGCTGTTTTTT CAISRRGWDTGELFF
TRBJ2-5 TRBV28 - - 15 TGTGCCAGCAGTTCACCTTCCCAGGCCGAAGAGACCCAGTACTTC CASSSPSQAEETQYF
TRBJ2-2 TRBV28 - - 17 TGTGCCAGCAGCCACCTGTTGAGTACCGCGAACACCGGGGAGCTGTTTTTT CASSHLLSTANTGELFF
TRBJ2-6 TRBV6-5 - - 13 TGTGCCAGCTACGGTTCTGGGGCCAACGTCCTGACTTTC CASYGSGANVLTF
TRBJ1-1 TRBV6-2/TRBV6-3 TRBD1 - 16 TGTGCCAGCAGTTACCCGGGACAGGCCCGAGGCACTGAAGCTTTCTTT CASSYPGQARGTEAFF
TRBJ2-5 TRBV7-6 - - 13 TGTGCCAGCAGCTCGGGGAGCATGGAGACCCAGTACTTC CASSSGSMETQYF
TRBJ2-7 TRBV5-4 - once 14 TGTGCCAGCAGCTTGGGCGGGACCACCTACGAGCAGTACTTC CASSLGGTTYEQYF
TRBJ2-3 TRBV9 TRBD1 - 15 TGTGCCAGCAGCGTTTCACAGGGGGCAACAGATACGCAGTATTTT CASSVSQGATDTQYF
TRBJ1-2 TRBV4-1 - once 15 TGCGCCAGCAGCCAAGCTGCAGGGGATCACTATGGCTACACCTTC CASSQAAGDHYGYTF
TRBJ2-3 TRBV2 - - 16 TGTGCCAGCAGTGAAGGGACAGATCCAAGGACAGATACGCAGTATTTT CASSEGTDPRTDTQYF
TRBJ1-2 TRBV6-5 - - 13 TGTGCCAGCAGACGAGACAGCCCTTATGGCTACACCTTC CASRRDSPYGYTF
TRBJ2-1 TRBV3-1/TRBV3-2 - - 17 TGTGCCAGCAGCCAAGAGGGCAGGGTGTCGTCCTACAATGAGCAGTTCTTC CASSQEGRVSSYNEQFF
TRBJ2-5 TRBV10-3 - - 14 TGTGCCATCAGTGAGGTAGGAGGGCAAGAGACCCAGTACTTC CAISEVGGQETQYF